Shown below are 22 T cell receptor beta chains from a single sample sequenced in a study of blood T cells in healthy people across ages (dated by TCRdb to the mid-2010s). The library was made by 5' RACE. The sample was run on an Illumina HiSeq 2500. A second PCR of about 7 to 12 cycles was run with a J-beta primer mix and a sample-barcoded 5' primer. TCRdb trimmed the raw reads at Q25, called clones with MiXCR and kept productive beta chains. Entries are consolidated by CDR3 protein sequence, retaining the most common genes and DNA. Present in this sample are 730,000 or so distinct CDR3 sequences, roughly 41% of which were seen just once. In total, the top ten clones hold approximately 29% of the sample. The sequenced material came from blood. The receptors originated from a man aged 80 or over in good health.

About this clonotype itself: A much larger clone differs from this one at a single base, so this may be a read error. The rearrangement joins TRBV27 to TRBJ2-1; D not certain. Germline V gives CDR1 MNHEY, CDR2 SMNVEV (reference sequence). V was trimmed by 0 bases and J by 10 bases, leaving 19 bases between them. CDR3 length equals 16 residues. CDR3 DNA: TGTGCCAGCAGTTTATCCCCGGGCAGGCTAGGAAACGAGCAGTTCTTC. Its translation: CASSLSPGRLGNEQFF.

A few counts support this clonotype. This chain joins TRBV12-3 or TRBV12-4 and TRBJ2-1, with 8 nucleotides matching TRBD2. J lost 2 bases, V lost 9 bases, and 6 bases had no gene match. This CDR3 has 14 residues. The CDR3: CASERESTYNEQFF. The CDR3 DNA reads as TGTGCCAGTGAGCGGGAGTCGACCTACAATGAGCAGTTCTTC.

This clonotype turned up a few times. V and J are TRBV6-5 and TRBJ2-7, with 11 nucleotides matching TRBD2. V shed 6 bases, J shed 4 bases, and the junction held 11 bases outside the gene matches. The germline V gene has CDR1 MNHEY and CDR2 SVGAGI. The CDR3 spans 16 residues. The CDR3 region is CASRVSGRAEWYEQYF. Here the CDR3 DNA reads TGTGCCAGCAGGGTTAGCGGGAGGGCTGAATGGTACGAGCAGTACTTC.

As for this clonotype: One junction end disagrees with the germline gene, perhaps due to a read error. The chain couples TRBV2 to TRBJ2-7; 10 bases match TRBD1. CDR1 is SNHLY, CDR2 FYNNEI, per germline. The CDR3 contains 15 residues. DNA of the CDR3: TGTGCCAACAGTGAAGAGGGACAGGGGTCCTCCGAGCAGTACTTC. Its protein is CANSEEGQGSSEQYF.

This clonotype was picked up a small number of times. The rearrangement links TRBV6-2 or TRBV6-3 to TRBJ2-7, with 10 bases aligning to TRBD2. This CDR3 comprises 21 residues. J was trimmed by 0 bases and V by 4 bases; bases with no gene match: 21. The germline V gene has CDR1 MNHEY and CDR2 SVGEGT. As DNA, the CDR3 is TGTGCCAGCAGTTTCCTCCCTTTGGTTGTAGCGGGGGGCCCCGGCTCCTACGAGCAGTACTTC. This sequence encodes CASSFLPLVVAGGPGSYEQYF.

The CDR3 DNA reads as TGTGCCAGCAGCGTAGGGGGGGTAGCTAATGAAAAACTGTTTTTT. Its protein is CASSVGGVANEKLFF. This chain links TRBV9 with TRBJ1-4; the D gene is possibly TRBD1 (5 bases). Between the trimmed V and J ends, which lost 0 bases and 3 bases, there was a span of 9 bases. The CDR3 spans 15 residues. Germline loops: CDR1 SGDLS, CDR2 YYNGEE.

This clonotype has ten or more counts. The chain joins TRBV5-1 to TRBJ2-1, with 11 bases identical to TRBD2. The CDR3 is 17 residues long. CDR1 is SGHRS and CDR2 is YFSETQ in the germline V gene. Germline trimming cut 4 bases from V and 8 bases from J; bases unmatched to any gene: 14. The DNA of the CDR3 is TGCGCCAGCAGCCCCCGGGGGACTAGCGGACCCTGGGATGAGCAGTTCTTC. Amino acids: CASSPRGTSGPWDEQFF.

This clonotype was picked up a small number of times. The gene calls are TRBV6-2 or TRBV6-3 and TRBJ2-7, with 8 nucleotides matching TRBD2. Trimming at V came to 7 bases and at J to 3 bases, leaving 11 bases not matched to a gene. The CDR3 runs 15 residues. The V gene's germline CDR1 is MNHEY and CDR2 SVGEGT. For the CDR3, the DNA is TGTGCCAGCACCCTAAGTGGACTAGCACTCTACGAGCAGTACTTC. Protein: CASTLSGLALYEQYF.

The chain recombines TRBV20-1 with TRBJ2-1; 15 bases fit TRBD2. Germline assignment: CDR1 DFQATT and CDR2 SNEGSKA (reference sequence). This CDR3 has 17 residues. V was pared by 4 bases and J by 2 bases, with 6 bases of the junction left unmatched. The CDR3 here is CSAMGLAGGSPYNEQFF. The CDR3 region has the DNA TGCAGTGCTATGGGACTAGCGGGGGGTAGCCCCTACAATGAGCAGTTCTTC.

The gene calls are TRBV14 and TRBJ2-2, with D possibly matching TRBD2 (5 bases). The CDR3 is made up of 14 amino acids. The ends were cut back, 2 bases at V and 8 bases at J, with 12 bases in the middle. The germline gives CDR1 SGHDN, CDR2 FVKESK. This chain's CDR3 is CASSQTDFAGELFF. The CDR3 bases are TGTGCCAGCAGCCAAACGGACTTTGCAGGGGAGCTGTTTTTT. The full variable domain, rest sourced from reference TRBV14 and TRBJ2-2, is EAGVTQFPSHSVIEKGQTVTLRCDPISGHDNLYWYRRVMGKEIKFLLHFVKESKQDESGMPNNRFLAERTGGTYSTLKVQPAELEDSGVYFCASSQTDFAGELFFGEGSRLTVL.

This chain connects TRBV2 to TRBJ2-6; no clear D. This CDR3 has 15 residues. The germline V gene has CDR1 SNHLY and CDR2 FYNNEI. V was shortened by 7 bases and J by 0 bases, with 10 bases between the two germline ends. The CDR3 DNA follows: TGTGCCAGCAAAAGGGAAAGCTCTGGGGCCAACGTCCTGACTTTC. It yields the protein CASKRESSGANVLTF.

A word on this clonotype: This sequence may be a read error, since a much larger clone differs from it by one base. The chain employs TRBV7-3 and TRBJ2-1, with D perhaps matching TRBD2 (6 bases). Germline loops: CDR1 SGHTA, CDR2 FQGTGA. The CDR3 has 15 amino acids. V gave up 3 bases and J gave up 8 bases, with 17 bases separating them. The CDR3, as DNA: TGTGCCAGCAGCTTTGGGGGGTGGGCCCCCGATGAGCAGTTCTTC. It encodes CASSFGGWAPDEQFF.

This clonotype appeared many times. The V and J genes are TRBV7-2 and TRBJ1-1; no firm D call. Trimming stripped 2 bases from V and 0 bases from J, with 10 bases between. The germline V gene encodes CDR1 SGHTA and CDR2 FQGNSA. The CDR3 sequence is 15 residues long. Here the CDR3 reads CASSLRSIMNTEAFF. CDR3 coding DNA: TGTGCCAGCAGCTTAAGATCCATTATGAACACTGAAGCTTTCTTT.

This chain uses TRBV7-3 with TRBJ2-2, with TRBD2 identical over 8 bases. J was trimmed by 6 bases and V by 5 bases; bases with no gene match: 8. CDR1 and CDR2 from the germline V gene are SGHTA and FQGTGA. The CDR3 runs 15 residues. CDR3 in DNA: TGTGCCAGCAGCCCAAGAGGTAGCGGGGCCGGGGAGCTGTTTTTT. Protein product: CASSPRGSGAGELFF.

There are a few counts of this clonotype. The chain couples TRBV7-3 to TRBJ1-1, with 7 positions matching TRBD1. This CDR3 contains 14 residues. V trimming: 7 bases; J trimming: 1 base; junction bases outside the gene matches: 6. CDR1 SGHTA and CDR2 FQGTGA come from the germline V gene. The CDR3 coding sequence is TGTGCCAGCACCCCAGGGGGTAGGAACACTGAAGCTTTCTTT. Protein: CASTPGGRNTEAFF.

In regard to this clonotype: An end of the junction does not agree with germline; a read error may underlie this. The chain is built from TRBV29-1 and TRBJ1-1, with TRBD1 as a possible D gene (5 bases). From germline, CDR1 is SQVTM and CDR2 ANQGSEA. The length of the CDR3 is 12 residues. The CDR3 bases are TGCAGCGTTCAGACAGTGAACGCTGAAGCTTTCTTT. Translation gives CSVQTVNAEAFF.

The genes are TRBV28 and TRBJ2-7, with D maybe TRBD1 (6 bases). V dropped 8 bases and J dropped 4 bases, with 12 bases sitting between them. The CDR3 runs to 12 residues. CDR1 is MDHEN and CDR2 is SYDVKM in the germline V gene. As DNA, the CDR3 is TGTGCCAGCCTACAGGGCGGGTACGAGCAGTACTTC. It encodes CASLQGGYEQYF. Combining the CDR3 with reference TRBV28 and TRBJ2-7 gives the whole variable domain DVKVTQSSRYLVKRTGEKVFLECVQDMDHENMFWYRQDPGLGLRLIYFSYDVKMKEKGDIPEGYSVSREKKERFSLILESASTNQTSMYLCASLQGGYEQYFGPGTRLTVT.

CDR3 in amino acids: CASSLGPGGRYEQYF. The CDR3 DNA reads TGTGCCAGCAGCTTAGGGCCAGGGGGCAGGTACGAGCAGTACTTC. The chain combines TRBV7-2 with TRBJ2-7; TRBD1 aligns across 8 bases. Looked up from germline, CDR1 is SGHTA and CDR2 is FQGNSA. The V segment lost 1 base and the J segment 4 bases; nucleotides outside the gene matches: 6. The CDR3 loop spans 15 amino acids.

The chain is built from TRBV7-9 and TRBJ1-5; D is unclear. With 4 bases removed from V and 15 bases from J, the gap between germline ends came to 13 bases. The CDR3 spans 11 residues. Germline values: CDR1 SEHNR, CDR2 FQNEAQ (reference sequence). CDR3 sequence reads: CASSSGERRHF. Here the CDR3 DNA reads TGTGCCAGCAGCTCCGGGGAGAGGAGGCATTTT.

This clonotype was detected ten times or more. J is TRBJ2-5 and V is TRBV27; D may be TRBD1 or TRBD2 (5 bases each). The germline V and J ends were trimmed by 0 bases and 5 bases, with 10 bases remaining between them. Germline lookup yields CDR1 MNHEY and CDR2 SMNVEV (reference sequence). This CDR3 has 14 residues. The CDR3 DNA reads as TGTGCCAGCAGTTTATCGGGTTGGGGGGAGACCCAGTACTTC. Amino acids: CASSLSGWGETQYF.

This clonotype was recorded a few times. The chain joins TRBV6-2 or TRBV6-3 to TRBJ2-2; 8 bases fit TRBD1. The V gene's germline CDR1 is MNHEY and CDR2 SVGEGT. The CDR3 runs 17 residues. The trim removed 0 bases at V and 3 bases at J, leaving 6 bases unmatched. CDR3 region: CASSYSKGQAHTGELFF. The CDR3 bases are TGTGCCAGCAGTTACTCGAAGGGACAGGCCCACACCGGGGAGCTGTTTTTT.

The V and J genes are TRBV4-2 and TRBJ2-7; D gene uncertain. Germline CDR1 reads LGHNA; CDR2 reads YNFKEQ. The CDR3 length is 16 residues. The ends were cut back, 1 base at V and 1 base at J, with 14 bases in the middle. CDR3 amino acids: CASSQVAVQDSYEQYF. DNA of the CDR3: TGTGCCAGCAGCCAAGTTGCGGTGCAGGATTCCTACGAGCAGTACTTC.